Below, one TCR beta chain is given with its context. Which antigen it targets is not known. Base qualities were left out, and no much larger clone turns up one base away. Each collaborating institution followed its own protocols to collect whole blood in K2EDTA tubes. For TCRbeta analysis, collaborators shipped samples as frozen whole blood, isolated PBMCs, or DNA extracted from either of those sample types. TCRbeta CDR3 regions were amplified from genomic DNA by means of the immunoSEQ Assay, a bias-controlled multiplex PCR. As for how the authors treated the data: Within the assay, amplification of reference gene primers was used to estimate how many nucleated cells each sample contained. To quantify the absolute abundance of each unique TCRbeta CDR3 rearrangement, sequence reads were collapsed and filtered. For each sample, productive Simpson clonality was calculated by taking the square root of Simpson's diversity index across productive rearrangements. Sourced from immuneACCESS, this table was stored by TCRdb with only in-frame sequences that have V and J called. A share of the clones is absent; for the studies checked, an unresolved V gene accounts for under half, and the remainder has no known explanation. V, J and clone size are those of that table, while D and trimming were read from the DNA. For this sample there are about 250,000 clones; 80% to 90% appear just once. The ten largest clones take up roughly 7.8% of the sample.

These data are taken from a study of blood T cell repertoires in COVID-19 (dated by TCRdb to about 2020). In terms of the full investigation: The collaborator samples originated in the United States, Italy and Spain and spanned the acute and convalescent phases of COVID-19. The prospective study material was composed of cDNA or gDNA derived from T cells, B-cell-depleted T cells, or PBMCs. Deeply sampled blood TCRbeta repertoires from subjects exposed to, actively infected with, or recovered from COVID-19 were included in the dataset. The repertoires were made available in a free public database intended to serve as a resource for research on the immune response to SARS-CoV-2. Samples were obtained from the ongoing ImmuneRACE study (first 160 participants) and from over 1,000 subjects provided by 6 global collaborators. A de-identified subject ID, COVID-19 status, age in years and sex were almost always included in the sample metadata. Where HLA class I and class II types were available, the types were taken from metadata supplied by the sample provider, not from assay-based typing.

Its CDR3 holds 14 amino acids, cysteine through phenylalanine. The entry retains the CDR3 DNA only, 42 bases that are in frame from base 1. Taken from the germline V gene (reference sequence), the CDR1 and CDR2 loops are SGHNT and YYREEE. The germline V end is reduced by 2 bases and the J end by 8 bases; junction bases left unmatched: 7. Overall study results and their limits: The amount of clinical and demographic metadata varied by source and participant and was provided uncurated.

Material for sequencing was peripheral blood. This clonotype was sampled from a man aged 35 to 55 with active or convalescent COVID-19. Recombination joined TRBV5-4 with TRBJ1-2; 9 central bases correspond to TRBD1. Here the CDR3 is given as CASSFVQGAGGYTF. DNA sequence: TGTGCCAGCAGCTTTGTACAGGGGGCAGGGGGCTACACCTTC. Joined to the reference TRBV5-4 and TRBJ1-2 proteins, this CDR3 gives the full variable domain: ETGVTQSPTHLIKTRGQQVTLRCSSQSGHNTVSWYQQALGQGPQFIFQYYREEENGRGNFPPRFSGLQFPNYSSELNVNALELDDSALYLCASSFVQGAGGYTFGSGTRLTVV.